These 21 T cell receptor beta chains originate from one sample sequenced in a study of shared clonotypes between healthy human individuals. Repertoires were generated with immunoSEQ multiplex PCR, while TCRdb's copy carries only in-frame clones and drops some. The sample yields a few million clones, 90% to 95% seen once. Sequencing was performed on naive CD4+ T cells from PBMCs. Described subset: CD45RA+ positively selected. The origin of the receptors is a man in his late teens or twenties in good health. Some clones in this sample may be carry-over from other donors' samples.

In this sample, this clone turned up a few times. This sequence joins TRBV5-1 and TRBJ1-5; D unresolved. The CDR3 contains 14 residues. The germline V and J ends were trimmed by 0 bases and 6 bases, with 10 bases remaining between them. Germline-derived CDR1 and CDR2 are SGHRS and YFSETQ. The CDR3 DNA is TGCGCCAGCAGCTTGGACGGGAACAGTCAGCCCCAGCATTTT. Translating it yields CASSLDGNSQPQHF.

This clone was recorded only once. The sample has other DNA sequences that encode this CDR3 too. J is TRBJ1-6 and V is TRBV5-6; D is unresolved. CDR1 and CDR2 (germline): SGHDT, YYEEEE. This CDR3 comprises 12 residues. V lost 2 bases to trimming and J lost 6 bases, with 3 bases between them. This chain's CDR3 is CASSFRNSPLHF. In DNA form, the CDR3 reads TGTGCCAGCAGCTTCCGTAATTCACCCCTCCACTTT.

This chain links TRBV6-5 with TRBJ2-7, with 8 bases lining up with TRBD2. The CDR3 spans 13 residues. Germline values: CDR1 MNHEY, CDR2 SVGAGI. Trimming at V came to 6 bases and at J to 4 bases, leaving 5 bases not matched to a gene. The CDR3 is CASRAGGRYEQYF. DNA for the CDR3: TGTGCCAGCAGGGCGGGAGGTCGGTACGAGCAGTACTTC.

This clone was seen once. The chain is built from TRBV9 and TRBJ2-7, with 9 nucleotides matching TRBD1. This CDR3 has 15 residues. After removal of 1 base from V and 6 bases from J, the junction contained 8 bases not matched to a gene. From germline, CDR1 is SGDLS and CDR2 YYNGEE. CDR3 nucleotides: TGTGCCAGCAGCGTACAGGCACAGGGGGCAGGCGAGCAGTACTTC. Protein sequence: CASSVQAQGAGEQYF.

CDR3 in DNA: TGCAGCGTTGACCGGACGGGCGAGCAGTACTTC. Its protein is CSVDRTGEQYF. The rearrangement joins TRBV29-1 to TRBJ2-7; D gene unclear. V lost 3 bases to trimming and J lost 6 bases, with 9 bases between them. Germline V gene data show CDR1 as SQVTM and CDR2 as ANQGSEA. This CDR3 spans 11 amino acids.

The chain links TRBV28 to TRBJ2-3; tentative D call: TRBD1 (7 bases). Per germline, CDR1 MDHEN and CDR2 SYDVKM. The length of the CDR3 is 14 residues. Trimming took 6 bases from V and 8 from J, leaving 18 bases between them. CDR3: CASRGGQRQGTQYF. The CDR3 nucleotides read TGTGCCAGCAGGGGGGGACAGCGCCAGGGTACGCAGTATTTT.

This sequence joins TRBV28 and TRBJ1-5, with a tentative D call TRBD1 (5 bases). V was pared by 4 bases and J by 5 bases, with 15 bases between. The CDR3 length is 15 residues. The germline V gene has CDR1 MDHEN and CDR2 SYDVKM. The CDR3: CASSSAGTGDQPQHF. In DNA, the CDR3 is TGTGCCAGCAGTTCCGCCGGGACGGGGGATCAGCCCCAGCATTTT.

The chain recombines TRBV11-3 with TRBJ2-5; a weak D match, TRBD1 (6 bases). Looked up from germline, CDR1 is SGHNT and CDR2 is YENEEA. The CDR3 has 15 amino acids. V dropped 5 bases and J dropped 2 bases, with 15 bases sitting between them. CDR3 DNA sequence: TGTGCCAGCAGCCTTCGGGACACTTTACAAGAGACCCAGTACTTC. Protein: CASSLRDTLQETQYF.

On this clone itself: Additional DNA sequences in this sample encode the identical CDR3. V is TRBV9 and J is TRBJ2-5; TRBD2 is a possible D gene (7 bases). The germline V and J ends were trimmed by 0 bases and 5 bases, with 14 bases remaining between them. CDR1 is SGDLS and CDR2 is YYNGEE in the germline V gene. This CDR3 spans 15 amino acids. The CDR3 DNA sequence: TGTGCCAGCAGCGTAGCGGGGGGCGGAGGGGAGACCCAGTACTTC. Its protein product is CASSVAGGGGETQYF.

The rearrangement links TRBV18 to TRBJ2-5; a possible D gene is TRBD1 (5 bases). With 8 bases removed from V and 2 bases from J, the gap between germline ends came to 21 bases. Germline V gene data show CDR1 as KGHSH and CDR2 as LQKENI. The CDR3 extends over 16 amino acids. The DNA of the CDR3 is TGTGCCAGCGCACACCGAAAGGACACCTTACAAGAGACCCAGTACTTC. Its translation: CASAHRKDTLQETQYF.

The V and J genes are TRBV7-9 and TRBJ1-2; D possibly corresponds to TRBD1 (5 bases). V was pared by 5 bases and J by 7 bases, with 17 bases between. Germline lookup yields CDR1 SEHNR and CDR2 FQNEAQ (reference sequence). The length of the CDR3 is 14 residues. In nucleotides, the CDR3 is TGTGCCAGCAGCCCTAACCGGGACTTCGGTGGCTACACCTTC. This encodes CASSPNRDFGGYTF.

This clone is a singleton in its sample. The rearrangement links TRBV18 to TRBJ2-2; 7 bases match TRBD1. Per germline, CDR1 KGHSH and CDR2 LQKENI. This CDR3 is built from 18 residues. Unmatched junction bases numbered 14, after V lost 2 bases and J lost 5 bases. The CDR3 protein is CASSPNVFRQGGTGELFF. The DNA of the CDR3 is TGTGCCAGCTCACCAAATGTCTTCCGACAGGGTGGGACCGGGGAGCTGTTTTTT.

This clone was observed once. The V call is TRBV7-9, the J call TRBJ1-2; the D gene is possibly TRBD1 (5 bases). The V gene lost 3 bases and the J gene lost 3 bases, with 26 bases spanning the gap. The CDR3 runs 19 residues. Germline CDR1 is SEHNR and CDR2 is FQNEAQ (reference sequence). CDR3: CASSLSAGHGDREDYGYTF. CDR3 nucleotide sequence: TGTGCCAGCAGCTTGAGTGCAGGGCACGGAGATAGGGAAGACTATGGCTACACCTTC.

The V gene is TRBV2, the J gene TRBJ2-5; 15 bases match TRBD2. Germline lookup yields CDR1 SNHLY and CDR2 FYNNEI. V was clipped by 4 bases and J by 4 bases; unmatched bases: 1. The CDR3 runs 15 residues. In DNA, the CDR3 is TGTGCCAGCAGTGGGACTAGCGGGGGGGGAGAGACCCAGTACTTC. It is translated as CASSGTSGGGETQYF.

The gene calls are TRBV7-6 and TRBJ1-1; tentatively, D is TRBD1 (5 bases). The CDR3 is 13 residues long. With 5 bases removed from V and 6 bases from J, the gap between germline ends came to 13 bases. Germline V gene sequence: CDR1 SGHVS, CDR2 FNYEAQ. CDR3 in amino acids: CASSDPGLAEAFF. In DNA, the CDR3 is TGTGCCAGCAGCGATCCAGGGCTCGCTGAAGCTTTCTTT.

The chain carries TRBV28 and TRBJ2-3, with 7 bases identical to TRBD2. This CDR3 contains 15 residues. The ends lost 5 bases at V and 2 bases at J; junction bases unmatched: 7. CDR1 and CDR2 from the germline V gene are MDHEN and SYDVKM. In nucleotides, the CDR3 is TGTGCCAGCAGTCCCGGGCTAGCGGTCACAGATACGCAGTATTTT. Residues: CASSPGLAVTDTQYF.

Concerning this clone: Other DNA sequences in this specimen translate into the identical CDR3. The chain carries TRBV19 and TRBJ1-1, with 9 bases matching TRBD1. The CDR3 covers 14 residues. The junction had 0 bases not matched to a gene; V was cut back by 3 bases and J by 1 base. CDR1 LNHDA and CDR2 SQIVND come from the germline V gene (reference sequence). CDR3 nucleotides: TGTGCCAGTAGTATGGACAGGGGGAACACTGAAGCTTTCTTT. As protein: CASSMDRGNTEAFF.

The chain uses TRBV7-2 and TRBJ2-1; D not resolved. The CDR3 is 15 amino acids. The V end was cut by 1 base, the J end by 4 bases, with 11 bases between. Germline assignment: CDR1 SGHTA and CDR2 FQGNSA. Here the CDR3 reads CASSLVGGIYNEQFF. Here the CDR3 DNA reads TGTGCCAGCAGCTTAGTCGGTGGGATTTACAATGAGCAGTTCTTC.

This chain connects TRBV28 to TRBJ1-2; D is perhaps TRBD1 (5 bases). The CDR3 consists of 13 residues. Germline loops: CDR1 MDHEN, CDR2 SYDVKM. Trimming pared 6 bases from V and 5 bases from J, leaving 13 bases between. Here the CDR3 DNA reads TGTGCCAGCAGGCCGGGACGGAATTATGGCTACACCTTC. Its translation is CASRPGRNYGYTF.

The chain couples TRBV27 to TRBJ1-1; D is possibly TRBD1 (5 bases). The germline CDR1 and CDR2 sequences are MNHEY and SMNVEV (reference sequence). Trimming removed 5 bases from V and 5 bases from J, with 18 bases in between. This CDR3 has 15 amino acids. The CDR3 here is CASSTRGLPRTEAFF. The CDR3 bases are TGTGCCAGCAGTACCCGGGGCCTTCCGAGAACTGAAGCTTTCTTT.

This CDR3 is CSGTPAMNTEAFF. The CDR3 DNA sequence: TGCAGCGGAACCCCCGCAATGAACACTGAAGCTTTCTTT. The V and J genes are TRBV29-1 and TRBJ1-1, with D unclear. CDR1 SQVTM and CDR2 ANQGSEA come from the germline V gene. V was pared by 7 bases and J by 0 bases, with 12 bases between. The CDR3 consists of 13 residues.